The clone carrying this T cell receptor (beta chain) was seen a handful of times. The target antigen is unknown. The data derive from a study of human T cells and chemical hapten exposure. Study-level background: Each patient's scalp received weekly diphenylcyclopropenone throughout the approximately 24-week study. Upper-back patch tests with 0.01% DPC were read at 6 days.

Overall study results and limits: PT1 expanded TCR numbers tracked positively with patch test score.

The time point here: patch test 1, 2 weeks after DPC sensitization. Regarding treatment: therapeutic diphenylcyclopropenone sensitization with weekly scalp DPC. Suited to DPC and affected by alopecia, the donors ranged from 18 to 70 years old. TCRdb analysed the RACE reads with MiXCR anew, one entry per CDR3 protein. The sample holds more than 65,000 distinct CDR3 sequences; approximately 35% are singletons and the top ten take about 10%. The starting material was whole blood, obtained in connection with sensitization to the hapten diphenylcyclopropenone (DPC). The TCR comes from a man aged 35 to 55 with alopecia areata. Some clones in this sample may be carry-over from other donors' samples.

The CDR3 DNA is TGTGCCAGTAGTACACAGGGGTCCGGGGAGCTGTTTTTT. This translates into CASSTQGSGELFF. The rearrangement uses TRBV19 and TRBJ2-2, with 7 bases lining up with TRBD1. J gave up 6 bases and V 4 bases, and 2 bases lay outside the gene matches. In germline, CDR1 is LNHDA, CDR2 SQIVND (reference sequence). This CDR3 is built from 13 residues.